Each of the 21 T cell receptor delta chains below was sequenced from the same sample in a study of gamma-delta T cells after stem cell transplantation. TCRdb re-called the RT-PCR reads using CATT. This table has roughly 3,000 delta-chain clones, under 3% appearing once. Sequencing was performed on gamma-delta T cells. The receptors come from a human donor. It is not recorded whose cells these are; they may come from a transplant donor.

At least ten counts were recorded for this clone. A far larger clone is just one base off, so this is likely a read error. Here the CDR3 reads CACDTAGWGPTCTDKLIF. The CDR3 bases are TGTGCCTGTGACACCGCTGGGTGGGGACCAACTTGCACCGATAAACTCATCTTT. The J gene is TRDJ1, the V gene TRDV2; possible D gene TRDD3, 5 bases. V was trimmed by 0 bases and J by 1 base, leaving 20 bases between them. Germline V gene data show CDR1 as GEAIGNYY and CDR2 as EKD. This CDR3 is built from 18 residues.

A few counts support this clone. This likely reflects a read error, since a far larger clone is one base away. Additional DNA sequences in this sample encode the identical CDR3. The chain uses TRDV2 and TRDJ1; weak D call: TRDD2 (5 bases). This CDR3 is built from 22 residues. V was cut by 3 bases and J by 0 bases, with 34 bases left in between. Germline lookup yields CDR1 GEAIGNYY and CDR2 EKD. In DNA form, the CDR3 reads TGTGCCTGTGACCCGCTTCCAAATCTGTTGGGTCGAACCCTTGGGAACACCGATAAACTCATCTTT. It specifies CACDPLPNLLGRTLGNTDKLIF.

Regarding this clone: The same CDR3 arises from other DNA sequences in this sample as well. The chain is built from TRDV2 and TRDJ1; 13 bases are shared with TRDD3. The CDR3 runs 17 residues. The junction had 4 bases not matched to a gene; V was cut back by 1 base and J by 0 bases. Per the germline V gene, CDR1 is GEAIGNYY and CDR2 is EKD. The CDR3 reads CACDTLTGGYDTDKLIF. The CDR3 bases are TGTGCCTGTGACACGCTGACTGGGGGATACGACACCGATAAACTCATCTTT.

The sample holds a few counts of this clone. It is likely a read error: a sequence one base away is far more abundant. Within the sample, other DNA sequences also encode this same CDR3. The CDR3 spells CACDKVGAPVVTDKLIF. As DNA, the CDR3 is TGTGCCTGTGACAAAGTTGGGGCTCCAGTTGTGACCGATAAACTCATCTTT. V is TRDV2 and J is TRDJ1, with a tentative D call TRDD3 (5 bases). This CDR3 is built from 17 residues. Germline CDR1 reads GEAIGNYY; CDR2 reads EKD. V was trimmed by 2 bases and J by 2 bases, leaving 20 bases between them.

This clone appeared a few times. TCRdb lists the protein of a much larger clone for this DNA, which differs at residue 7, so this is likely a read error; the protein given here is translated from the DNA itself. The genes are TRDV2 and TRDJ1, with 8 bases matching TRDD3. CDR3 length equals 22 residues. Germline CDR1 reads GEAIGNYY; CDR2 reads EKD. Trimming removed 2 bases from V and 0 bases from J; junction bases left unmatched: 25. The CDR3 spells CACDILRDTRDRKDVYTDKLIF. DNA of the CDR3: TGTGCCTGTGACATTCTGAGGGATACGCGGGACCGCAAGGACGTTTACACCGATAAACTCATCTTT.

This clone was found a few times. This DNA translates differently at residue 3 from the TCRdb protein, which is that of a much larger clone; a read error is likely, and the protein shown is the DNA's own translation. The gene calls are TRDV2 and TRDJ1, with a weak D call TRDD3 (6 bases). The CDR3 length is 14 residues. Germline V lookup: CDR1 GEAIGNYY, CDR2 EKD. As DNA, the CDR3 is TGTGCCTATGACCCCTGGGGCATCTGGGGTAAACTCATCTTT. Translated, it gives CAYDPWGIWGKLIF.

This clone was recorded a few times. A read error may be the cause here, since a much bigger clone is one base away. Other DNA sequences of this sample code for an identical CDR3. V usage is TRDV2 and J usage is TRDJ1, with D possibly matching TRDD1 (5 bases). The CDR3 extends over 14 amino acids. CDR1 and CDR2 (germline): GEAIGNYY, EKD. This chain's CDR3 is CACDTAGNTDKLIF. CDR3 sequence (DNA): TGCGCCTGTGACACCGCGGGAAATACCGATAAACTCATCTTT.

Notes on this clone: The TCRdb protein, from a much larger clone, departs from this DNA's translation at residue 8, likely by read error; the protein shown derives from the DNA. V gene TRDV2 combines with J gene TRDJ1; 8 bases fit TRDD3. This CDR3 is 17 amino acids long. V shed 1 base and J 4 bases; nucleotides not matched to a gene: 13. Germline CDR1 reads GEAIGNYY; CDR2 reads EKD. CDR3 nucleotides: TGTGCCTGTGACACGGTTGAAGAGGGATACGCGGTCGATAAACTCATCTTT. It translates to CACDTVEEGYAVDKLIF.

For this clone: A read error likely explains this, since a far larger clone differs by one base. Different DNA sequences within this sample yield the same CDR3. The chain uses TRDV2 and TRDJ1; 9 nucleotides align to TRDD3. Germline CDR1 reads GEAIGNYY; CDR2 reads EKD. The CDR3 has 18 amino acids. In DNA, the CDR3 is TGCGCCTGTGACCCTTTGACTGGGGGACATCAACGTAAGCTCAAACTCATCTTT. Translating gives CACDPLTGGHQRKLKLIF.

A remark on this clone: A far larger clone is off by one base, so a read error is likely. The identical CDR3 is also encoded by other nucleotide sequences in the sample. The chain couples TRDV2 to TRDJ3; 9 nucleotides match TRDD3. V lost 3 bases, J lost 0 bases, and 11 bases stayed unmatched. CDR1 GEAIGNYY and CDR2 EKD come from the germline V gene. The CDR3 is made up of 20 amino acids. The CDR3 spells CACDQLGDDTLSWDTRQMFF. Here the CDR3 DNA reads TGTGCCTGTGACCAGCTGGGGGATGATACTCTCTCCTGGGACACCCGACAGATGTTTTTC.

On this clone: Only one base separates this from a far larger clonotype, so it likely reflects a read error. This same CDR3 is encoded by further DNA sequences in the sample. The chain employs TRDV2 and TRDJ1; 12 positions agree with TRDD3. Germline V gives CDR1 GEAIGNYY, CDR2 EKD. The CDR3 consists of 20 residues. The CDR3 DNA is TGTGCATGTGACACCGTATCCCTTACTGGGGGATACTCGGGCACCGATAAACTCATCTTT. This sequence encodes CACDTVSLTGGYSGTDKLIF.

A word on this clone: A far larger clone is a single base away, which makes a read error likely. Other nucleotide sequences in the sample specify the same CDR3. V is TRDV2 and J is TRDJ2; TRDD3 matches at 9 bases. This CDR3 has 16 residues. CDR1 GEAIGNYY and CDR2 EKD come from the germline V gene. The CDR3 DNA reads TGTGCCTGTGACAGACTGGGGGACTCTTTGACGGCACAACTCTTCTTT. Residues: CACDRLGDSLTAQLFF.

Only a few counts were recorded for this clone. Translating this DNA gives a protein that differs at residue 6 from the TCRdb one, which belongs to a much larger clone; a read error is likely, and the protein shown is this translation. V gene TRDV2 combines with J gene TRDJ1, with 10 bases matching TRDD3. The CDR3 contains 17 residues. J lost 0 bases, V lost 0 bases, and 6 bases had no gene match. Germline CDR1 is GEAIGNYY and CDR2 is EKD. The CDR3, as DNA: TGTGCCTGTGACACCGCGGGGGATACGGGATACACCGATAAACTCATCTTT. It encodes CACDTAGDTGYTDKLIF.

This clone is judged medium-sized. The CDR3 sequence: CACDTLTPSAHGDGDKLIF. CDR3 sequence (DNA): TGTGCCTGTGACACTCTCACTCCTTCCGCTCATGGGGATGGGGATAAACTCATCTTT. J is TRDJ1 and V is TRDV2, with D perhaps assigned TRDD2 or TRDD3 (6 bases each). The CDR3 loop spans 19 amino acids. The germline V gene has CDR1 GEAIGNYY and CDR2 EKD. Trimming left V 1 base short and J 5 bases short, with 28 bases between.

Of note for this clone: The protein that TCRdb holds for this DNA derives from a much larger clone and differs from the translated DNA at residue 5, which likely indicates a read error; the protein shown here is translated from the DNA. V usage is TRDV2 and J usage is TRDJ1, with 11 bases aligning to TRDD3. The ends lost 3 bases at V and 4 bases at J; junction bases unmatched: 15. The CDR3 length is 18 residues. Germline CDR1 is GEAIGNYY and CDR2 is EKD. The CDR3 loop reads CACDAVEVLGDTHDKLIF. In DNA, the CDR3 is TGTGCCTGTGACGCCGTTGAGGTCCTGGGGGATACTCACGATAAACTCATCTTT.

This rearrangement joins TRDV2 to TRDJ1; 8 nucleotides agree with TRDD3. The CDR3 contains 17 residues. Germline V gives CDR1 GEAIGNYY, CDR2 EKD. J was trimmed by 3 bases and V by 0 bases; bases with no gene match: 11. The CDR3: CACDTVVRDTQSDKLIF. For the CDR3, the DNA is TGTGCCTGTGACACCGTTGTCCGGGATACGCAGTCCGATAAACTCATCTTT.

A word on this clone: A far more abundant clone sits one base away, making this likely a read error. The same CDR3 is also encoded by other DNA sequences in this sample. The chain is built from TRDV2 and TRDJ1, with 12 bases identical to TRDD3. V lost 0 bases and J lost 2; bases outside the gene matches: 9. CDR3 size: 18 residues. Germline assignment: CDR1 GEAIGNYY and CDR2 EKD. CDR3 region: CACDTLNLGDTQTDKLIF. The DNA for the CDR3 is TGTGCCTGTGACACCTTAAACCTGGGGGATACGCAGACCGATAAACTCATCTTT.

This clone was seen a few times. The protein TCRdb gives is from a much larger clone and does not agree with this DNA's translation at residue 4, likely a read error; the protein shown here comes from the DNA. This chain links TRDV2 with TRDJ1; perhaps TRDD3 as D (5 bases). The CDR3 is 16 amino acids. Looked up from germline, CDR1 is GEAIGNYY and CDR2 is EKD. V was clipped by 5 bases and J by 4 bases, with 22 bases between them. CDR3: CACAELHGVGGDKLIF. CDR3 nucleotides: TGTGCCTGTGCCGAACTGCATGGGGTGGGCGGCGATAAACTCATCTTT.

The sample holds a few counts of this clone. The TCRdb protein comes from a much larger clone and disagrees with this DNA's translation at residue 7, likely due to a read error; the protein given here is derived from the DNA. The CDR3 nucleotides read TGTGCCTGTGACCCCCTCAATGGGGGATACGCGGGCCGAGGAGGTAAACTCATCTTT. This translates into CACDPLNGGYAGRGGKLIF. The chain couples TRDV2 to TRDJ1; 11 nucleotides line up with TRDD3. This CDR3 is 19 amino acids long. From germline, CDR1 is GEAIGNYY and CDR2 EKD. With 3 bases clipped from V and 7 bases from J, the junction kept 21 bases outside the gene matches.

Comments on this clone: This DNA translates differently at residue 7 from the TCRdb protein, which is that of a much larger clone; a read error is likely, and the protein shown is the DNA's own translation. The V gene is TRDV2, the J gene TRDJ1, with D perhaps TRDD3 (6 bases). Germline lookup yields CDR1 GEAIGNYY and CDR2 EKD. CDR3 length equals 17 residues. V lost 1 base, J lost 1 base, and 18 bases lay in between. The CDR3 DNA follows: TGTGCCTGTGACACAGTGAGGGATATAAGGTCCACCGATAAACTCATCTTT. Amino acids: CACDTVRDIRSTDKLIF.

By share, this clone ranks as medium-sized. The chain joins TRDV2 to TRDJ1; 7 nucleotides align to TRDD3. This CDR3 has 19 residues. V was pared by 5 bases and J by 2 bases, with 22 bases of the junction left unmatched. CDR1 is GEAIGNYY and CDR2 is EKD in the germline V gene. CDR3 residues: CACVALRGGGPEWTDKLIF. The CDR3 DNA reads as TGTGCCTGTGTGGCCCTAAGGGGTGGGGGACCGGAGTGGACCGATAAACTCATCTTT.